Below are 5 T cell receptor beta chains sequenced from a single sample in a study of blood T cell repertoires in COVID-19. Only in-frame clones appear in the TCRdb table, and some are missing; sequencing was by immunoSEQ multiplex PCR. The sample has roughly 49,000 clones; under 70% are singletons. Sequenced input: peripheral blood. The source of these receptors is a woman in her seventies with acute or convalescent COVID-19.

This chain connects TRBV9 to TRBJ2-2; a weak D match, TRBD1 (6 bases). The CDR3 totals 14 residues. Germline CDR1 is SGDLS and CDR2 is YYNGEE. V lost 8 bases and J 2 bases, leaving 13 bases between the germline ends. The CDR3 DNA reads as TGTGCCAGAGTCCAGGGGTGCAACACCGGGGAGCTGTTTTTT. It codes for CARVQGCNTGELFF. Based on the CDR3 plus reference TRBV9 and TRBJ2-2, the full variable domain is DSGVTQTPKHLITATGQRVTLRCSPRSGDLSVYWYQQSLDQGLQFLIQYYNGEERAKGNILERFSAQQFPDLHSELNLSSLELGDSALYFCARVQGCNTGELFFGEGSRLTVL.

The CDR3 is CASRLAGDTDTQYF. CDR3 sequence (DNA): TGTGCCAGTCGACTAGCGGGGGACACAGATACGCAGTATTTT. The chain combines TRBV6-5 with TRBJ2-3; 12 bases are a match to TRBD2. CDR1 and CDR2 (germline): MNHEY, SVGAGI. The CDR3 runs to 14 residues. Trimming at V came to 9 bases and at J to 2 bases, leaving 3 bases not matched to a gene.

The chain recombines TRBV27 with TRBJ1-4, with a weak D call TRBD1 (6 bases). Germline CDR1 is MNHEY and CDR2 is SMNVEV (reference sequence). The CDR3 runs to 13 residues. Trimming pared 5 bases from V and 8 bases from J, leaving 12 bases between. The CDR3 coding sequence is TGTGCCAGCAGTCCACAGGGTCACGAAAAACTGTTTTTT. It yields the protein CASSPQGHEKLFF.

The rearrangement links TRBV6-5 to TRBJ1-6; D is unclear. Trimming took off 5 bases at V and 3 bases at J, with 5 bases between the two ends. The CDR3 runs to 13 residues. CDR1 and CDR2 (germline): MNHEY, SVGAGI. CDR3 amino acids: CASSQDYNSPLHF. As DNA, the CDR3 is TGTGCCAGCAGTCAGGACTATAATTCACCCCTCCACTTT.

This chain connects TRBV7-6 to TRBJ1-3; perhaps TRBD1 as D (6 bases). V gave up 0 bases and J gave up 0 bases, with 12 bases separating them. From germline, CDR1 is SGHVS and CDR2 FNYEAQ. The CDR3 contains 17 residues. The CDR3 here is CASSLAPGTPSGNTIYF. The CDR3 DNA reads as TGTGCCAGCAGCTTAGCCCCCGGGACACCCTCTGGAAACACCATATATTTT.